The 8 T cell receptor beta chains below all came from one sample that was sequenced in a study of CD8 T cell repertoires and HIV-1 epitope variants. Data came from immunoSEQ multiplex PCR; TCRdb stores just in-frame clones and leaves some out. Of about 5,700 clones detected, approximately 61% appear once; the ten largest clones hold roughly 44%. Antigen specificity for these receptors is unknown. The sequencing input was cultured CD8+ T cells derived from PBMCs. These receptor sequences come from a male donor with HIV.

This chain connects TRBV4-1 to TRBJ2-7, with 11 bases fitting TRBD2. Germline CDR1 reads MGHRA; CDR2 reads YSYEKL. V dropped 4 bases and J dropped 2; count of bases not matched to a gene: 13. The CDR3 extends over 18 amino acids. The chain's CDR3 is CASSPRLLTSGNTYEQYF. The CDR3 DNA follows: TGCGCCAGCAGCCCCCGACTCTTGACTAGCGGGAACACCTACGAGCAGTACTTC.

V usage is TRBV7-2 and J usage is TRBJ2-5, with D perhaps being TRBD1 or TRBD2 (6 bases each). CDR1 and CDR2 (germline): SGHTA, FQGNSA. Between the trimmed V and J ends, which lost 2 bases and 2 bases, there was a span of 21 bases. The CDR3 runs to 18 residues. The CDR3, as DNA: TGTGCCAGCAGCTTATACTGGTACGGAGGGGGAGATCAAGAGACCCAGTACTTC. Translating gives CASSLYWYGGGDQETQYF. The whole variable domain, remainder taken from reference TRBV7-2 and TRBJ2-5, is GAGVSQSPSNKVTEKGKDVELRCDPISGHTALYWYRQSLGQGLEFLIYFQGNSAPDKSGLPSDRFSAERTGGSVSTLTIQRTQQEDSAVYLCASSLYWYGGGDQETQYFGPGTRLLVL.

This sequence joins TRBV7-3 and TRBJ1-2, with 8 bases aligning to TRBD1. The CDR3 has 15 residues. With 2 bases clipped from V and 6 bases from J, the junction kept 8 bases outside the gene matches. Germline values: CDR1 SGHTA, CDR2 FQGTGA. CDR3 in DNA: TGTGCCAGCAGCTTATGGGGCAGGGGGCGGGATGGCTACACCTTC. This encodes CASSLWGRGRDGYTF.

The J gene is TRBJ2-1, the V gene TRBV13; 8 bases line up with TRBD2. CDR3 size: 15 residues. Trimming removed 5 bases from V and 12 bases from J; junction bases left unmatched: 15. Germline CDR1 and CDR2: PRHDT and FYEKMQ (reference sequence). As DNA, the CDR3 is TGTGCCAGCAGCCAGACTAGCGAGTCGTCAGAGCGGCAGTTCTTC. It is translated as CASSQTSESSERQFF.

The V and J genes are TRBV19 and TRBJ1-5; D ambiguous. V dropped 3 bases and J dropped 4 bases, with 13 bases sitting between them. Germline CDR1 LNHDA, CDR2 SQIVND (reference sequence). The CDR3 runs 15 residues. Written as DNA, the CDR3 is TGTGCCAGTAGTATTGGATTGCAGACTAATCAGCCCCAGCATTTT. Translated, it gives CASSIGLQTNQPQHF.

This clone was detected once. The V call is TRBV28, the J call TRBJ2-7, with a weak D call TRBD1 (6 bases). The CDR3 sequence is 12 residues long. V was trimmed by 2 bases and J by 5 bases, leaving 7 bases between them. Germline V gives CDR1 MDHEN, CDR2 SYDVKM. In DNA, the CDR3 is TGTGCCAGCAGTTTAACAGGGAACGAGCAGTACTTC. This translates into CASSLTGNEQYF.

The chain is built from TRBV5-6 and TRBJ2-5; D may be TRBD2 (5 bases). The CDR3 extends over 15 amino acids. The V and J ends lost 3 bases and 2 bases respectively, with 14 bases between them. Germline CDR1 SGHDT, CDR2 YYEEEE. CDR3 in amino acids: CASSSAGIDQETQYF. The CDR3 DNA reads TGTGCCAGCAGCTCCGCCGGGATAGATCAAGAGACCCAGTACTTC.

This clone appeared a few times. This rearrangement joins TRBV5-1 to TRBJ1-1; 8 nucleotides line up with TRBD1. V dropped 1 base and J dropped 1; count of bases not matched to a gene: 6. The CDR3 length is 16 residues. Germline CDR1 and CDR2: SGHRS and YFSETQ. CDR3 sequence reads: CASSLQGAVGNTEAFF. In DNA, the CDR3 is TGCGCCAGCAGCTTGCAGGGGGCGGTAGGGAACACTGAAGCTTTCTTT.